One sample yielded the 9 T cell receptor beta chains listed below, sequenced in a study of OX40 agonist ivuxolimab in advanced cancers. Produced via immunoSEQ multiplex PCR; TCRdb's table is partial and in-frame only. The table lists roughly 50,000 clones, about 90% of them singletons. The material was CD4+ or CD8+ T cells sorted from blood, obtained in a trial of the OX40 agonist ivuxolimab. The receptors here all came from an adult with an advanced solid tumor such as melanoma, head and neck, liver or kidney cancer.

V and J are TRBV27 and TRBJ2-3; D is uncertain. V gave up 2 bases and J gave up 5 bases, with 5 bases separating them. The CDR3 loop spans 12 amino acids. The germline CDR1 and CDR2 sequences are MNHEY and SMNVEV (reference sequence). The CDR3 region is CASSLIGDTQYF. The CDR3, as DNA: TGTGCCAGCAGTTTAATAGGAGATACGCAGTATTTT.

This sequence joins TRBV6-5 and TRBJ1-1; maybe TRBD1 (5 bases). V was cut by 6 bases and J by 6 bases, with 14 bases left in between. The V gene's germline CDR1 is MNHEY and CDR2 SVGAGI. The CDR3 is 13 amino acids. CDR3 residues: CASRELGRAEAFF. CDR3 sequence (DNA): TGTGCCAGCAGGGAACTGGGACGCGCTGAAGCTTTCTTT.

The chain is built from TRBV13 and TRBJ2-3, with 8 bases fitting TRBD1. CDR1 is PRHDT and CDR2 is FYEKMQ in the germline V gene (reference sequence). Germline trimming cut 1 base from V and 9 bases from J; bases unmatched to any gene: 6. This CDR3 spans 14 amino acids. The DNA for the CDR3 is TGTGCCAGCAGCTTAGACAGGGGGTCGGCCACGCAGTATTTT. Translating it yields CASSLDRGSATQYF.

This rearrangement joins TRBV14 to TRBJ1-1, with TRBD1 identical over 9 bases. The CDR3 runs 14 residues. Germline-derived CDR1 and CDR2 are SGHDN and FVKESK. The V gene end was trimmed by 4 bases and the J gene end by 10 bases; junction bases not matched to a gene: 10. The CDR3 loop is CASSLATSTGGAFF. The CDR3, as DNA: TGTGCCAGCAGCCTCGCCACCTCGACAGGGGGAGCTTTCTTT.

The V call is TRBV13, the J call TRBJ2-7; perhaps TRBD2 as D (5 bases). The length of the CDR3 is 13 residues. Between the trimmed V and J ends, which lost 4 bases and 2 bases, there was a span of 9 bases. From germline, CDR1 is PRHDT and CDR2 FYEKMQ (reference sequence). DNA of the CDR3: TGTGCCAGCAGCTATCCGGGGACCTACGAGCAGTACGTC. Amino acids: CASSYPGTYEQYV.

The chain uses TRBV7-3 and TRBJ2-1; D remains unclear. CDR3 length: 15 residues. Trimming pared 1 base from V and 0 bases from J, leaving 7 bases between. Germline assignment: CDR1 SGHTA and CDR2 FQGTGA. CDR3 residues: CASSLIKSSYNEQFF. The CDR3 DNA reads as TGTGCCAGCAGCTTAATAAAGAGCTCCTACAATGAGCAGTTCTTC.

This clone is a singleton in its sample. The chain is built from TRBV4-2 and TRBJ1-1; 10 positions agree with TRBD1. This CDR3 is 16 amino acids long. V lost 4 bases and J lost 1; bases outside the gene matches: 6. Germline values: CDR1 LGHNA, CDR2 YNFKEQ. CDR3 sequence: CASSPRTGGQNTEAFF. CDR3 bases: TGTGCCAGCAGCCCGAGGACAGGGGGTCAGAACACTGAAGCTTTCTTT.

V is TRBV6-1 and J is TRBJ2-2, with 7 bases matching TRBD2. CDR3 length: 15 amino acids. Germline CDR1 reads MNHNS; CDR2 reads SASEGT. After removal of 2 bases from V and 4 bases from J, the junction contained 4 bases not matched to a gene. The CDR3 protein is CASSERGGVTGELFF. Here the CDR3 DNA reads TGTGCCAGCAGTGAAAGGGGAGGGGTCACCGGGGAGCTGTTTTTT.

The chain links TRBV13 to TRBJ2-5; 10 bases agree with TRBD1. This CDR3 has 16 residues. The germline V gene has CDR1 PRHDT and CDR2 FYEKMQ (reference sequence). J was trimmed by 5 bases and V by 5 bases; bases with no gene match: 11. The CDR3 sequence: CASSPQGEDRGETQYF. CDR3 in DNA: TGTGCCAGCAGCCCCCAAGGGGAGGACAGGGGGGAGACCCAGTACTTC. The variable domain in full, with the rest retrieved from reference TRBV13 and TRBJ2-5, is AAGVIQSPRHLIKEKRETATLKCYPIPRHDTVYWYQQGPGQDPQFLISFYEKMQSDKGSIPDRFSAQQFSDYHSELNMSSLELGDSALYFCASSPQGEDRGETQYFGPGTRLLVL.